This T cell receptor beta chain was obtained from a study of blood T cell repertoires in COVID-19. Study details: The samples span acute and convalescent COVID-19 from the United States, Italy and Spain.

TCRdb's table, derived via immunoSEQ multiplex PCR, lists solely in-frame clones and lacks some. The data contain roughly 320,000 clones, just over 85% of them singletons. This study enrolled people aged about 18 to 100 from approximately 25 US geographic areas. Recovered Cohort 3 donors showed two negative PCRs, clearance, or symptom resolution. After removal of 3 bases from V and 4 bases from J, the junction contained 11 bases not matched to a gene. The CDR3 extends over 18 amino acids. Germline loops: CDR1 KGHSH, CDR2 LQKENI. The clonotype was recovered from a man aged 30-40 years who had recovered from COVID-19. The chain joins TRBV18 to TRBJ2-2; 10 bases map to TRBD1. The source material was PBMCs or T cells enriched from blood (not recorded which). In DNA, the CDR3 is TGTGCCAGCTCACCCGGAAGACAGGGGGCGAGCGGCACCGGGGAGCTGTTTTTT. This gives the protein CASSPGRQGASGTGELFF.